This TCR beta chain was found in a study of shared clonotypes between healthy human individuals. All of the donors resided in Nashville, Tennessee, and each was a Caucasian adult. CDR3 length: 16 residues. V shed 4 bases, J shed 2 bases, and the junction held 6 bases outside the gene matches. Per the germline V gene, CDR1 is MDHEN and CDR2 is SYDVKM. The data were produced by immunoSEQ multiplex PCR, yet TCRdb's version contains in-frame clones alone and is incomplete. The data hold about 730,000 clones, with 72% observed a single time. The chain is built from TRBV28 and TRBJ2-2; TRBD2 aligns across 8 bases. The sequencing sample was made of memory CD4+ T cells sorted from blood. Specified subset: CD45RA-negative fraction. The TCR comes from a woman aged 25 to 45 in good health. The CDR3, as DNA: TGTGCCAGCAGTTCCCCCAGCGGGAGTAACACCGGGGAGCTGTTTTTT. It yields the protein CASSSPSGSNTGELFF.